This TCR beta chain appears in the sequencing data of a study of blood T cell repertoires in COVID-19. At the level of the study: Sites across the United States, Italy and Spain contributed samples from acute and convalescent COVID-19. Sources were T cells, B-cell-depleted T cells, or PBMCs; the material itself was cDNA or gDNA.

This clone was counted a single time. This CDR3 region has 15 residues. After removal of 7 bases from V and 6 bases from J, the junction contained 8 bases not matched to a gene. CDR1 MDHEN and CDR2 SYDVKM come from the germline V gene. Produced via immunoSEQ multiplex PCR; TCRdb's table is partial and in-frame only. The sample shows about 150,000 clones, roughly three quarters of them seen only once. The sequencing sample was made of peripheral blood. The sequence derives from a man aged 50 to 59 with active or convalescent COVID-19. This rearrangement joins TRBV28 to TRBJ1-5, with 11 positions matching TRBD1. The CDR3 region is CASMLTGTGGQPQHF. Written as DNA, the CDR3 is TGTGCCAGCATGCTTACCGGGACAGGGGGTCAGCCCCAGCATTTT.